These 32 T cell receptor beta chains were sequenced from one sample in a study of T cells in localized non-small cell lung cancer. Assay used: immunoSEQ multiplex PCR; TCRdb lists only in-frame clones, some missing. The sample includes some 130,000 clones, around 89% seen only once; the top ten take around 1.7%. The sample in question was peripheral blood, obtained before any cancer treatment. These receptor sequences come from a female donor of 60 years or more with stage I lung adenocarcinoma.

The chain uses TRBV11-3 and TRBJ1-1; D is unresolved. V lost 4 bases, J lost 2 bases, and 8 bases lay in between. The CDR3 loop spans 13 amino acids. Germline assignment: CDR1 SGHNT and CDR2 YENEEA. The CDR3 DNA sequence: TGTGCCAGCAGCTCAAAGTATAACACTGAAGCTTTCTTT. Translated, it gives CASSSKYNTEAFF.

CDR3: CASSTGGRASVFF. Written as DNA, the CDR3 is TGTGCCAGTAGCACCGGGGGGCGGGCGAGTGTTTTCTTC. This sequence joins TRBV19 and TRBJ2-1; possibly TRBD2 for D (7 bases). V was cut by 6 bases and J by 16 bases, with 22 bases left in between. This CDR3 has 13 residues. Germline lookup yields CDR1 LNHDA and CDR2 SQIVND (reference sequence).

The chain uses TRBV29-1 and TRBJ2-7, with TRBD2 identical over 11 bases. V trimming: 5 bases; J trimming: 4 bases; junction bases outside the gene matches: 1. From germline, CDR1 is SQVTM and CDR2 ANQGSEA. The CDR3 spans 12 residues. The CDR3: CSVRLAGYEQYF. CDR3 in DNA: TGCAGCGTTAGACTAGCGGGGTACGAGCAGTACTTC.

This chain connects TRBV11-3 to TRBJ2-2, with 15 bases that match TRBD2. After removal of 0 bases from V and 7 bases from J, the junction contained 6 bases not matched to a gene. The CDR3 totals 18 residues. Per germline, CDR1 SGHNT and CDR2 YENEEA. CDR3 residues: CASSLDRGLAGGSGELFF. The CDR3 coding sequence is TGTGCCAGCAGCTTAGATCGGGGACTAGCGGGAGGCAGCGGGGAGCTGTTTTTT.

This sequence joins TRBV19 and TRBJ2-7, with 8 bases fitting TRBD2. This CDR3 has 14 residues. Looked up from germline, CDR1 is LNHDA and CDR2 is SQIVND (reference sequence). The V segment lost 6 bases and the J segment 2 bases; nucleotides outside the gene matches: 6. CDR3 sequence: CASSETSETYEQYF. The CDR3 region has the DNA TGTGCCAGTAGCGAGACTAGCGAGACCTACGAGCAGTACTTC.

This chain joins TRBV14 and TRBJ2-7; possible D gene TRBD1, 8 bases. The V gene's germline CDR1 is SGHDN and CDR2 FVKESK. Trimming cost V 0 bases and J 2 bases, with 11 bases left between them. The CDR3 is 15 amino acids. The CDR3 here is CASSQETGGAYEQYF. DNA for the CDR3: TGTGCCAGCAGCCAAGAAACAGGGGGGGCCTACGAGCAGTACTTC.

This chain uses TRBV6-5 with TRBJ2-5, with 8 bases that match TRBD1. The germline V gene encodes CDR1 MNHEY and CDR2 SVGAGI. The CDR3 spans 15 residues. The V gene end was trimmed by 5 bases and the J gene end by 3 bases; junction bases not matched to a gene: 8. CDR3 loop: CASSQNLDREETQYF. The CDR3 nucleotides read TGTGCCAGCAGTCAGAACTTGGACAGGGAAGAGACCCAGTACTTC.

CDR3 sequence reads: CASSDRTVNQPQHF. The CDR3 DNA sequence: TGTGCCAGCAGTGATAGGACAGTCAATCAGCCCCAGCATTTT. The chain combines TRBV2 with TRBJ1-5; TRBD1 is a possible D gene (6 bases). This CDR3 has 14 residues. CDR1 SNHLY and CDR2 FYNNEI come from the germline V gene. Trimming cost V 3 bases and J 3 bases, with 9 bases left between them.

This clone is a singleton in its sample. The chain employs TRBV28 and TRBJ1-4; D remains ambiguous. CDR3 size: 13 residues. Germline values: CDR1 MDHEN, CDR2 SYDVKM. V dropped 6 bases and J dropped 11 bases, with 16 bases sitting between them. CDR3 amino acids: CASSPTWVGKLFF. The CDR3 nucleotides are TGTGCCAGCAGCCCAACTTGGGTGGGGAAACTGTTTTTT.

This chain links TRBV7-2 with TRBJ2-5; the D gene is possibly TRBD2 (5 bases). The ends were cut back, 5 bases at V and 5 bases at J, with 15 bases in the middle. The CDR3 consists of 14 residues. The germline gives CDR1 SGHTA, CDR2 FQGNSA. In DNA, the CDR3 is TGTGCCAGCAGCAATACGGCGTCGGGGGAGACCCAGTACTTC. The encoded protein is CASSNTASGETQYF.

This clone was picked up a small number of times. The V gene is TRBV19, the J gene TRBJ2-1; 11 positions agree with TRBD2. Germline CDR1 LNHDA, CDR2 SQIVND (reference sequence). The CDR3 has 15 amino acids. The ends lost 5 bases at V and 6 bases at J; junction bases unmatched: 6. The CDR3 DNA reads TGTGCCAGTAGTGGGGGACTAGCGGAGACCAATGAGCAGTTCTTC. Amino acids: CASSGGLAETNEQFF.

Here the CDR3 reads CASRGPDRNEKLFF. CDR3 DNA sequence: TGTGCCAGCAGAGGACCCGACAGAAATGAAAAACTGTTTTTT. This sequence joins TRBV7-9 and TRBJ1-4; weak D call: TRBD1 (5 bases). V lost 6 bases, J lost 5 bases, and 13 bases lay in between. Germline values: CDR1 SEHNR, CDR2 FQNEAQ (reference sequence). CDR3 length: 14 amino acids.

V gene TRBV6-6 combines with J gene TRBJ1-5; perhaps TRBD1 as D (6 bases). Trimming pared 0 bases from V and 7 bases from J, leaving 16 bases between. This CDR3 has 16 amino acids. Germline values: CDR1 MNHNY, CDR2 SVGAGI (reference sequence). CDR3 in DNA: TGTGCCAGCAGTTACTCACAGGGACCGTTGAGGCAGCCCCAGCATTTT. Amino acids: CASSYSQGPLRQPQHF.

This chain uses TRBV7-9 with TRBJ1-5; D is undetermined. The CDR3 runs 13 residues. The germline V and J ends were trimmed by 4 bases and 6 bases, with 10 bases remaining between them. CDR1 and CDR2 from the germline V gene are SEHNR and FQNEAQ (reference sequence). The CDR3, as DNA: TGTGCCAGCAGCTGGAGCCCCAGTCAGCCCCAGCATTTT. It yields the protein CASSWSPSQPQHF.

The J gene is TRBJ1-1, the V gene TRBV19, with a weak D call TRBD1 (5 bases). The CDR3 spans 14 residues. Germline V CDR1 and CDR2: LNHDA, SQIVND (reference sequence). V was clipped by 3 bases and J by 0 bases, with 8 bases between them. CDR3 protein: CASSITGLNTEAFF. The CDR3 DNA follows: TGTGCCAGTAGTATTACGGGGCTGAACACTGAAGCTTTCTTT.

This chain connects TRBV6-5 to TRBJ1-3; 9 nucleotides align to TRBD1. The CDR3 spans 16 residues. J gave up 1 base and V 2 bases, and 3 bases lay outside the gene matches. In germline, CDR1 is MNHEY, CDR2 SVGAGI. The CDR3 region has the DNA TGTGCCAGCAGTTACCGGACAGGGGCATCTGGAAACACCATATATTTT. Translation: CASSYRTGASGNTIYF.

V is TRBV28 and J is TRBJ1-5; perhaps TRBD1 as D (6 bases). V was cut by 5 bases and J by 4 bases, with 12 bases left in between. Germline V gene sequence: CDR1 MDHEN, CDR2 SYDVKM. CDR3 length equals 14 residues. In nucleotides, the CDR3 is TGTGCCAGCAGTCAGCCCCAGGGGAATCAGCCCCAGCATTTT. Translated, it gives CASSQPQGNQPQHF.

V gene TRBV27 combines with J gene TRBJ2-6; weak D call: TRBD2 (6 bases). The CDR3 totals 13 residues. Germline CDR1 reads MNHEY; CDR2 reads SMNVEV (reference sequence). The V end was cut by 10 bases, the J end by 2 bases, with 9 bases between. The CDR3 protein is CAIGSTGANVLTF. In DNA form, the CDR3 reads TGTGCCATCGGGAGTACTGGGGCCAACGTCCTGACTTTC.

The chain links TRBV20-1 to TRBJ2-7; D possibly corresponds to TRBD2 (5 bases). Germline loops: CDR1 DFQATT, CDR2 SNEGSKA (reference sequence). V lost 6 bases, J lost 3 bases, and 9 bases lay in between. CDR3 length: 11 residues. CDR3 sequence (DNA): TGCAGTGCCCACGGGGACTACGAGCAGTACTTC. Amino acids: CSAHGDYEQYF.

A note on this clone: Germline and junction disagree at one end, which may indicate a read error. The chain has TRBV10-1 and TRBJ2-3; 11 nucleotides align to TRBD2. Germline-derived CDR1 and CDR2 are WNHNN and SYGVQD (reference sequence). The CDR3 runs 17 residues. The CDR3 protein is CASSEGLAGGSTNTQYF. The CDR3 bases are TGCGCCAGCAGTGAGGGCCTAGCGGGAGGCAGCACAAATACGCAGTATTTT.

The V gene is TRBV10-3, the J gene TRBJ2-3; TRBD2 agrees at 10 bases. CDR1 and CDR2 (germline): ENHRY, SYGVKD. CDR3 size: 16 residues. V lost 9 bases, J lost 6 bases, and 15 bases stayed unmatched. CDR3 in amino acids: CAMGSGASGSTDTQYF. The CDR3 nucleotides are TGTGCCATGGGGAGTGGGGCTAGCGGGAGTACTGATACGCAGTATTTT.

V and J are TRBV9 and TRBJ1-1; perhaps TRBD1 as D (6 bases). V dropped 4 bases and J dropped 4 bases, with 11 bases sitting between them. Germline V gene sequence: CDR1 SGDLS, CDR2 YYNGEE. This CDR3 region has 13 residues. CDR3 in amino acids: CASSPEQGTEAFF. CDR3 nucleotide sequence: TGTGCCAGCAGCCCCGAACAGGGCACTGAAGCTTTCTTT.

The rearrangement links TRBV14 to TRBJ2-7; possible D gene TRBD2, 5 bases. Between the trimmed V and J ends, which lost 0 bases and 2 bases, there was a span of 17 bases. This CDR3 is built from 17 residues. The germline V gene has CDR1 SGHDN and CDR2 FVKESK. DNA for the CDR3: TGTGCCAGCAGCCAAGATGAGGTCGGTGCCGGGACCTACGAGCAGTACTTC. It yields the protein CASSQDEVGAGTYEQYF. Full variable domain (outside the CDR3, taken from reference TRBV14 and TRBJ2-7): EAGVTQFPSHSVIEKGQTVTLRCDPISGHDNLYWYRRVMGKEIKFLLHFVKESKQDESGMPNNRFLAERTGGTYSTLKVQPAELEDSGVYFCASSQDEVGAGTYEQYFGPGTRLTVT.

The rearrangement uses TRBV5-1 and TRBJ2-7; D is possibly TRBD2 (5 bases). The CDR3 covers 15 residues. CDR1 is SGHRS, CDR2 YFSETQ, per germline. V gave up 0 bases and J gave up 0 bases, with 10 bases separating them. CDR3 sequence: CASSLAGSISYEQYF. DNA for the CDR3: TGCGCCAGCAGCTTGGCGGGATCCATCTCCTACGAGCAGTACTTC.

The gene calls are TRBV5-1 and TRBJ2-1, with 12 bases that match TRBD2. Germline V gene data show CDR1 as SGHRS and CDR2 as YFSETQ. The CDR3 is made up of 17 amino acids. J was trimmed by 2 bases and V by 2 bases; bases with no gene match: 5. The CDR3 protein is CASSFGLAGRPYNEQFF. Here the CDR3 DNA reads TGCGCCAGCAGCTTTGGACTAGCGGGAAGACCCTACAATGAGCAGTTCTTC.

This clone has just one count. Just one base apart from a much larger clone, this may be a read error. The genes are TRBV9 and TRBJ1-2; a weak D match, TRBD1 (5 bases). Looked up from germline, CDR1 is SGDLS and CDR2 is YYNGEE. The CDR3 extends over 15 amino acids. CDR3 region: CASSVGRDFNCGYTF. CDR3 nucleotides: TGTGCCAGCAGCGTAGGTCGGGACTTTAACTGTGGCTACACCTTC.

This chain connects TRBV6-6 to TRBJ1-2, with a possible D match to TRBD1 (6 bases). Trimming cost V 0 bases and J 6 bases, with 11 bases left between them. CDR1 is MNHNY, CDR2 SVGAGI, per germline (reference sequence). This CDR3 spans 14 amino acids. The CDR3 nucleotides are TGTGCCAGCAGTTACTCGGACAGTCGCGATGGCTACACCTTC. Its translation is CASSYSDSRDGYTF.

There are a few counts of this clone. CDR3 DNA: TGTGCCTGGAGTACACGGACTAACACTGAAGCTTTCTTT. It encodes CAWSTRTNTEAFF. The rearrangement links TRBV30 to TRBJ1-1; D gene unclear. The CDR3 contains 13 residues. V was pared by 2 bases and J by 2 bases, with 9 bases between. CDR1 and CDR2 (germline): GTSNPN, SVGIG (reference sequence).

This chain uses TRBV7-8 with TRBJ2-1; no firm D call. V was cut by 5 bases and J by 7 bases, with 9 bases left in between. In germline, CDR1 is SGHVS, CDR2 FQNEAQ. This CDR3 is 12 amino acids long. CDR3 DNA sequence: TGTGCCAGCAGCCAAAGGTCTAATGAGCAGTTCTTC. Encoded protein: CASSQRSNEQFF.

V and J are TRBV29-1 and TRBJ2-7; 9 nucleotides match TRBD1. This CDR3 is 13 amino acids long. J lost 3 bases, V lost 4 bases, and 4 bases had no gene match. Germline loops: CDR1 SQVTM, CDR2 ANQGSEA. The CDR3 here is CSVVRGQGYEQYF. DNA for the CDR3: TGCAGCGTTGTCCGGGGACAGGGCTACGAGCAGTACTTC.

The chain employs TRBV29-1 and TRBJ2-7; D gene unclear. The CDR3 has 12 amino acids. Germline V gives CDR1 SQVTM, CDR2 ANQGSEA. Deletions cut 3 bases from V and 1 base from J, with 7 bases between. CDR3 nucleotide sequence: TGCAGCGTTGAGGCTGGGTCCTACGAGCAGTACTTC. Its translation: CSVEAGSYEQYF.

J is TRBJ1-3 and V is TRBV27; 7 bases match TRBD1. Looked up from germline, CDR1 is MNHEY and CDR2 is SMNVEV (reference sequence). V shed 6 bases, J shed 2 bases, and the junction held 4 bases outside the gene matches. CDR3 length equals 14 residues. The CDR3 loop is CASSRRGPGNTIYF. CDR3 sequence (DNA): TGTGCCAGCAGCCGAAGGGGGCCTGGAAACACCATATATTTT.